What follows are 24 T cell receptor beta chains derived from one specimen sequenced in a study of memory CD4+ T cells and cytomegalovirus serostatus. Single viable CD3+CD4+CD8-CD45RO+ cells were sorted as the memory CD4+ T cells. Some clones are missing from TCRdb's copy, which holds only in-frame ones; the method was immunoSEQ multiplex PCR. Of 54,000 or so clones in the sample, about three quarters were seen once. Sequenced input: memory CD4+ T cells from blood. These receptors all come from an adult in good health and CMV-seronegative.

The chain joins TRBV5-5 to TRBJ2-5; D ambiguous. The CDR3 is 14 residues long. Looked up from germline, CDR1 is SGHKS and CDR2 is YYEKEE (reference sequence). The germline V and J ends were trimmed by 4 bases and 0 bases, with 10 bases remaining between them. CDR3 in DNA: TGTGCCAGCAGCCTACTGAGCTACCAAGAGACCCAGTACTTC. It codes for CASSLLSYQETQYF.

This clone is a singleton in its sample. The chain employs TRBV28 and TRBJ1-3; unclear D gene. The CDR3 sequence is 14 residues long. V shed 4 bases and J shed 4 bases, with 11 bases lying between them. CDR1 MDHEN and CDR2 SYDVKM come from the germline V gene. The CDR3 DNA reads TGTGCCAGCAGTTCGAGTGGCTTAGGAAACACCATATATTTT. Translation gives CASSSSGLGNTIYF.

The chain uses TRBV4-3 and TRBJ2-2, with D tentatively TRBD2 (7 bases). The V gene's germline CDR1 is LGHNA and CDR2 YSLEER. The V gene lost 3 bases and the J gene lost 6 bases, with 11 bases spanning the gap. This CDR3 contains 14 residues. The CDR3: CASSHGGGPGELFF. The CDR3 DNA reads TGCGCCAGCAGCCATGGGGGGGGGCCCGGGGAGCTGTTTTTT.

The gene calls are TRBV29-1 and TRBJ2-1, with D possibly being TRBD1 or TRBD2 (5 bases each). The CDR3 loop spans 14 amino acids. Trimming pared 7 bases from V and 7 bases from J, leaving 20 bases between. Germline-derived CDR1 and CDR2 are SQVTM and ANQGSEA. The CDR3 is CSESGGYRGNEQFF. CDR3 DNA sequence: TGCAGCGAATCTGGGGGTTACAGAGGTAATGAGCAGTTCTTC.

In its sample, this clone was seen a few times. One end of the junction does not line up with germline, which may come from a read error. The rearrangement links TRBV5-1 to TRBJ2-1; 9 bases map to TRBD2. The CDR3 covers 17 residues. CDR1 and CDR2 (germline): SGHRS, YFSETQ. The CDR3 DNA sequence: TGCGCCAGCACGATCGCCCCGGGACTAGCCTCCTCCAATGAGCAGTTCTTC. Translating it yields CASTIAPGLASSNEQFF.

J is TRBJ1-3 and V is TRBV10-3; D is uncertain. This CDR3 region has 16 residues. The germline gives CDR1 ENHRY, CDR2 SYGVKD. V lost 3 bases and J lost 3, with 15 bases in between. In DNA, the CDR3 is TGTGCCATCAGTGATCACCGGGCCGGAGGTGGAAACACCATATATTTT. It yields the protein CAISDHRAGGGNTIYF.

CDR3 nucleotide sequence: TGTGCCAGCGTAATAGGGCCCGCCCACGAGCAGTACTTC. Protein product: CASVIGPAHEQYF. The J gene is TRBJ2-7, the V gene TRBV7-2; D not resolved. The germline gives CDR1 SGHTA, CDR2 FQGNSA. The CDR3 has 13 amino acids. Trimming pared 8 bases from V and 5 bases from J, leaving 16 bases between.

The CDR3 reads CASSVGGYTEAFF. The CDR3 bases are TGTGCCAGCAGTGTCGGGGGGTACACTGAAGCTTTCTTT. The chain employs TRBV6-1 and TRBJ1-1; D may be TRBD1 (5 bases). This CDR3 has 13 amino acids. V was trimmed by 4 bases and J by 3 bases, leaving 9 bases between them. CDR1 and CDR2 (germline): MNHNS, SASEGT.

This chain links TRBV10-1 with TRBJ2-3, with TRBD1 matching over 8 bases. The V and J ends lost 4 bases and 6 bases, in that order; junction bases with no gene match: 3. The CDR3 is 13 residues long. CDR1 is WNHNN and CDR2 is SYGVQD in the germline V gene (reference sequence). CDR3 DNA sequence: TGCGCCAGCAGTGTACAGGGGGTGGATACGCAGTATTTT. As protein: CASSVQGVDTQYF.

This chain links TRBV28 with TRBJ1-2, with D perhaps TRBD1 (6 bases). CDR1 is MDHEN, CDR2 SYDVKM, per germline. The germline V and J ends were trimmed by 6 bases and 8 bases, with 16 bases remaining between them. The CDR3 has 13 residues. The CDR3, as DNA: TGTGCCAGCAGGCCCGGGGGGGGCTGGGGCTACACCTTC. Translation gives CASRPGGGWGYTF.

The V call is TRBV7-8, the J call TRBJ2-1, with D possibly being TRBD1 or TRBD2 (5 bases each). Germline assignment: CDR1 SGHVS and CDR2 FQNEAQ. The ends were cut back, 8 bases at V and 2 bases at J, with 13 bases in the middle. CDR3 length: 14 amino acids. Written as DNA, the CDR3 is TGTGCCAGCGGCACGTTGGGGGCCTACAATGAGCAGTTCTTC. It yields the protein CASGTLGAYNEQFF.

The chain joins TRBV29-1 to TRBJ2-5, with 8 bases fitting TRBD2. CDR1 is SQVTM and CDR2 is ANQGSEA in the germline V gene. The V segment lost 4 bases and the J segment 7 bases; nucleotides outside the gene matches: 5. This CDR3 has 12 residues. The chain's CDR3 is CSVALGLGTQYF. CDR3 nucleotides: TGCAGCGTTGCCCTGGGACTAGGGACCCAGTACTTC.

This clone was recorded only once. The V call is TRBV5-4, the J call TRBJ1-2, with D perhaps TRBD1 (6 bases). Germline V gene lookup returns CDR1 SGHNT and CDR2 YYREEE (reference sequence). The CDR3 consists of 13 residues. Trimming left V 4 bases short and J 5 bases short, with 12 bases between. The CDR3 region is CASSLGHNYGYTF. The CDR3 DNA follows: TGTGCCAGCAGCCTGGGACATAATTATGGCTACACCTTC.

This clone occurred once. V and J are TRBV9 and TRBJ2-7, with TRBD1 as a possible D gene (5 bases). Germline V gene lookup returns CDR1 SGDLS and CDR2 YYNGEE. V lost 0 bases and J lost 4, with 17 bases in between. CDR3 length: 16 amino acids. CDR3 amino acids: CASSVESRTNKYEQYF. The CDR3, as DNA: TGTGCCAGCAGCGTAGAGTCGAGGACAAACAAGTACGAGCAGTACTTC. The complete variable domain, with remaining parts taken from reference TRBV9 and TRBJ2-7, reads DSGVTQTPKHLITATGQRVTLRCSPRSGDLSVYWYQQSLDQGLQFLIQYYNGEERAKGNILERFSAQQFPDLHSELNLSSLELGDSALYFCASSVESRTNKYEQYFGPGTRLTVT.

The CDR3 sequence: CASNQGSYGYTF. The CDR3 nucleotides are TGTGCCAGCAATCAAGGCTCCTATGGCTACACCTTC. The chain couples TRBV28 to TRBJ1-2; no firm D call. CDR1 and CDR2 (germline): MDHEN, SYDVKM. Trimming removed 7 bases from V and 4 bases from J, with 10 bases in between. The CDR3 totals 12 residues.

This clone was seen once. The rearrangement joins TRBV5-4 to TRBJ2-5; 8 positions agree with TRBD1. Germline values: CDR1 SGHNT, CDR2 YYREEE (reference sequence). This CDR3 spans 13 amino acids. The V segment lost 4 bases and the J segment 5 bases; nucleotides outside the gene matches: 4. CDR3 DNA sequence: TGTGCCAGCAGCCAGGGGGCGCGGGAGACCCAGTACTTC. Its protein is CASSQGARETQYF.

The chain employs TRBV6-1 and TRBJ1-1; D unclear. The CDR3 spans 15 residues. Germline CDR1 reads MNHNS; CDR2 reads SASEGT. V gave up 5 bases and J gave up 3 bases, with 16 bases separating them. The DNA of the CDR3 is TGTGCCAGCAGTACCACCAGCCGAACCTACACTGAAGCTTTCTTT. The encoded protein is CASSTTSRTYTEAFF.

This clone occurred a few times. The chain recombines TRBV28 with TRBJ2-1; D is undetermined. Trimming shortened V by 6 bases and J by 10 bases, and 16 bases separated the two germline ends. Germline lookup yields CDR1 MDHEN and CDR2 SYDVKM. The CDR3 consists of 13 residues. The CDR3: CASRKTSTLEQFF. CDR3 DNA: TGTGCCAGCAGAAAGACTTCGACACTGGAGCAGTTCTTC.

On this clone itself: Additional DNA sequences in this sample encode the identical CDR3. V is TRBV7-2 and J is TRBJ2-5; a possible D gene is TRBD1 (5 bases). With 1 base removed from V and 2 bases from J, the gap between germline ends came to 11 bases. Germline CDR1 is SGHTA and CDR2 is FQGNSA. CDR3 length: 15 amino acids. CDR3 amino acids: CASSLGQGRQETQYF. Here the CDR3 DNA reads TGTGCCAGCAGCTTAGGGCAGGGTCGGCAAGAGACCCAGTACTTC.

The chain recombines TRBV7-2 with TRBJ2-2; D is possibly TRBD1 or TRBD2 (5 bases each). The CDR3 length is 17 residues. Germline assignment: CDR1 SGHTA and CDR2 FQGNSA. With 3 bases removed from V and 3 bases from J, the gap between germline ends came to 17 bases. CDR3 loop: CASSFIGSGPYTGELFF. CDR3 sequence (DNA): TGTGCCAGCAGCTTCATAGGGTCGGGACCCTACACCGGGGAGCTGTTTTTT.

This clone was detected once. V usage is TRBV5-1 and J usage is TRBJ2-3, with 7 bases fitting TRBD2. Losses at the gene ends were 0 bases for V and 3 bases for J; bases not matched to a gene: 7. Germline assignment: CDR1 SGHRS and CDR2 YFSETQ. The CDR3 runs 16 residues. This CDR3 is CASSLATGGMTDTQYF. Written as DNA, the CDR3 is TGCGCCAGCAGCTTGGCAACGGGAGGTATGACAGATACGCAGTATTTT.

This clone appeared a few times. The rearrangement uses TRBV18 and TRBJ1-2; D is unclear. The germline V and J ends were trimmed by 3 bases and 3 bases, with 11 bases remaining between them. CDR1 is KGHSH, CDR2 LQKENI, per germline. This CDR3 is 14 amino acids long. In nucleotides, the CDR3 is TGTGCCAGCTCACCTCGAGCGGTAGACTATGGCTACACCTTC. It codes for CASSPRAVDYGYTF.

The rearrangement joins TRBV7-9 to TRBJ2-7; TRBD2 aligns across 14 bases. The CDR3 covers 15 residues. Germline CDR1 reads SEHNR; CDR2 reads FQNEAQ (reference sequence). Trimming took 5 bases from V and 2 from J; bases not matched to a gene: 2. CDR3 nucleotides: TGTGCCAGCAGCACGACTAGCGGGAGGGCCTACGAGCAGTACTTC. Translating it yields CASSTTSGRAYEQYF.

The chain links TRBV5-4 to TRBJ2-5, with D tentatively TRBD2 (7 bases). Per germline, CDR1 SGHNT and CDR2 YYREEE (reference sequence). V was shortened by 0 bases and J by 5 bases, with 17 bases between the two germline ends. The CDR3 contains 16 residues. CDR3 residues: CASSLATGGHGETQYF. DNA of the CDR3: TGTGCCAGCAGCTTGGCCACCGGGGGGCATGGGGAGACCCAGTACTTC.